The text below deals with one TCR beta chain. The antigen is unknown. The data originate from a study of CD8 T cells in ankylosing spondylitis. Study outcomes and limitations: Characteristic of ankylosing spondylitis blood, it appeared, was a TCR beta motif comprising roughly eight highly homologous variants. Disease-linked clones were found to be CD8+ and relatively rare in peripheral blood.

Germline assignment: CDR1 SGHRS and CDR2 YFSETQ. Trimming removed 2 bases at V and 2 bases at J, with 16 bases between. The CDR3 sequence is 16 residues long. As the method for making TCR beta libraries, quantitative 5'-RACE with molecular barcodes was used. TCRdb used MiXCR to reprocess the 5' RACE reads, holding one entry per CDR3 protein. Of 250,000 to 350,000 distinct CDR3 sequences detected, 7% to 9% appear once; the ten largest clones hold about 14%. Input material: blood, either unsorted or a sorted T cell fraction (not recorded which). The chain links TRBV5-1 to TRBJ2-5; a possible D gene is TRBD1 (8 bases). This sequence originates from a male donor with ankylosing spondylitis. The CDR3 sequence is CASSLQGGLTQETQYF. DNA of the CDR3: TGCGCCAGCAGCTTACAGGGGGGGCTCACTCAAGAGACCCAGTACTTC.